The sequence of this T cell receptor beta chain was determined in a study of technical replicates of blood from a handful of donors. V was pared by 5 bases and J by 4 bases, with 7 bases of the junction left unmatched. Germline values: CDR1 SGHRS, CDR2 YFSETQ. This CDR3 comprises 14 residues. Here immunoSEQ multiplex PCR was the method, and the copy in TCRdb shows in-frame clones only, minus some. Among around 72,000 clones listed, around nine tenths were seen once. The clonotype comes from a human donor in good health. The sequencing input was T cells isolated from PBMCs. The chain combines TRBV5-1 with TRBJ1-2; 8 bases are a match to TRBD1. The CDR3 protein is CASRRDRTSYGYTF. CDR3 nucleotide sequence: TGCGCCAGCAGAAGGGACAGGACCTCCTATGGCTACACCTTC.